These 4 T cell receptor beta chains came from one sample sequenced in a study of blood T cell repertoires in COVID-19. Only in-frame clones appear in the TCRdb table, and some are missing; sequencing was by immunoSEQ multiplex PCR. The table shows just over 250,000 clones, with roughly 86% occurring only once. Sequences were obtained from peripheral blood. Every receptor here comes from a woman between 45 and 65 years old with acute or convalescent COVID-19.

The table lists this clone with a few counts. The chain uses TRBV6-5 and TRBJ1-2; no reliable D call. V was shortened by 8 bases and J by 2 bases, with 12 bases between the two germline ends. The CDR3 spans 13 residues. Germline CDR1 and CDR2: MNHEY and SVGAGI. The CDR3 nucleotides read TGTGCCAGCCGAAGACTATGGAACTATGGCTACACCTTC. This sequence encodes CASRRLWNYGYTF.

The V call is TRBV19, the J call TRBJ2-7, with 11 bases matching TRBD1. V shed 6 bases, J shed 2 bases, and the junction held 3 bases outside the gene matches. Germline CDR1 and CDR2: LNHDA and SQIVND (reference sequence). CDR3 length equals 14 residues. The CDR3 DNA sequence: TGTGCCAGTAGAAGGACAGGGGGCCCCTACGAGCAGTACTTC. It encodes CASRRTGGPYEQYF.

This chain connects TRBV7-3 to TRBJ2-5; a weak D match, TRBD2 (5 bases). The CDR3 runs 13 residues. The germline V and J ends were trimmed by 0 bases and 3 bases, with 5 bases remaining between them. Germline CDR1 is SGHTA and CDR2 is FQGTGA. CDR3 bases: TGTGCCAGCAGCTTAACCGGGGAAGAGACCCAGTACTTC. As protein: CASSLTGEETQYF.

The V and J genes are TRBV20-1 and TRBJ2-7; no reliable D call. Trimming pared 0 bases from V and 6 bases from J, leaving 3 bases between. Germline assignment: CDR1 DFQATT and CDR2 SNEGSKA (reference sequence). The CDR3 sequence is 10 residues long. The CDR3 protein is CSARDREQYF. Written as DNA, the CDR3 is TGCAGTGCTAGAGATCGCGAGCAGTACTTC.